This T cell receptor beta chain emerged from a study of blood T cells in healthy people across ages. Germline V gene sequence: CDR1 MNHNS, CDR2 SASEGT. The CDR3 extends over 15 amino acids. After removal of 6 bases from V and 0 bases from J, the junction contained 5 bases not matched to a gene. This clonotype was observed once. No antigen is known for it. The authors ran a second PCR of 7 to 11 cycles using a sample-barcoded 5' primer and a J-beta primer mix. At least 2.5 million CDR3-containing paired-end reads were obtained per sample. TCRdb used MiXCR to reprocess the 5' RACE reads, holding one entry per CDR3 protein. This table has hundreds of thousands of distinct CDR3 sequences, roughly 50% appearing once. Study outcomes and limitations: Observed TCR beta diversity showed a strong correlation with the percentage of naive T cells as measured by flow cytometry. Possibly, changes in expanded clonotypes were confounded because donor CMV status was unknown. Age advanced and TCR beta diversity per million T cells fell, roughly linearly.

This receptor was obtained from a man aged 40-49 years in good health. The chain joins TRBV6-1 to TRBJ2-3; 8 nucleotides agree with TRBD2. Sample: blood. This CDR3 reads CASRRSSGSTDTQYF. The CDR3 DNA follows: TGTGCCAGCAGGCGTTCTAGCGGGAGCACAGATACGCAGTATTTT.